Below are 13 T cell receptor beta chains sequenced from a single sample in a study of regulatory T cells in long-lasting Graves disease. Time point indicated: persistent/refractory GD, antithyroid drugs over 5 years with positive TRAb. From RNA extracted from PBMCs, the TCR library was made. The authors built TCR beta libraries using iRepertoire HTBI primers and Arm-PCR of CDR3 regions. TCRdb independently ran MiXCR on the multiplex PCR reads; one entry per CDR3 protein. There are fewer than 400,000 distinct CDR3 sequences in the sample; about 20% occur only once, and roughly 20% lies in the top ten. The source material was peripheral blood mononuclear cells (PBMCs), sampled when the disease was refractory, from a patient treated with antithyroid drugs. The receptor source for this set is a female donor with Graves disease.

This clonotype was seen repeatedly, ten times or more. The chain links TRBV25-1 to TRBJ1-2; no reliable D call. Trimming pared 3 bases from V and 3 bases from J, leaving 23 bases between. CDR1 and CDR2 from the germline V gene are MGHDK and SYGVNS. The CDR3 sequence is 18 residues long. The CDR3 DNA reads TGTGCCAGCAGTGACTCGCGCCCGCCCCCGGGTGAGGACTATGGCTACACCTTC. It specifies CASSDSRPPPGEDYGYTF.

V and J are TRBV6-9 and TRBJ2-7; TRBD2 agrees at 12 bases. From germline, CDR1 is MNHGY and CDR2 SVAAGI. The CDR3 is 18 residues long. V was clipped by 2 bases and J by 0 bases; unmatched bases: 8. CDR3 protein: CASSYASGRAWSSYEQYF. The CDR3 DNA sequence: TGTGCCAGCAGTTATGCTAGCGGGAGGGCCTGGAGCTCCTACGAGCAGTACTTC.

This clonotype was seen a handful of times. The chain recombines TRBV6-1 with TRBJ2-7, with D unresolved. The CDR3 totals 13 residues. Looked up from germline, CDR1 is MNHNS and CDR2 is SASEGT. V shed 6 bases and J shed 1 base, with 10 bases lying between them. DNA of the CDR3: TGTGCCAGCAGCCCCTTAAGTTCCTACGAGCAGTACTTC. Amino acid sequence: CASSPLSSYEQYF.

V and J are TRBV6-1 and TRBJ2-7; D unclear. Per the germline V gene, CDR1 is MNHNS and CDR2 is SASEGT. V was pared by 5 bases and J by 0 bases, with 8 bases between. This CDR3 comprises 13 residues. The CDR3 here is CASSRQSSYEQYF. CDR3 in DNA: TGTGCCAGCAGTCGACAAAGCTCCTACGAGCAGTACTTC.

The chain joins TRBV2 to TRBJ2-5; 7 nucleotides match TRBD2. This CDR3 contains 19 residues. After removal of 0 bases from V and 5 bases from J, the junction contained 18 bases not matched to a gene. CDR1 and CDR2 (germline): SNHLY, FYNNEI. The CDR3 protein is CASSEALGVREAWGETQYF. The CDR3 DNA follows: TGTGCCAGCAGTGAAGCGCTTGGAGTACGGGAGGCGTGGGGGGAGACCCAGTACTTC.

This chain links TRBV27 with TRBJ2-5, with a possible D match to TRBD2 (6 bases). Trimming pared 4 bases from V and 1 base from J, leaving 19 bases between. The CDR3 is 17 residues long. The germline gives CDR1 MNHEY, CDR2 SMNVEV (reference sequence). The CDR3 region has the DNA TGTGCCAGCAGTTCCTCGGGACTGTCGTGGACCCAAGAGACCCAGTACTTC. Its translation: CASSSSGLSWTQETQYF.

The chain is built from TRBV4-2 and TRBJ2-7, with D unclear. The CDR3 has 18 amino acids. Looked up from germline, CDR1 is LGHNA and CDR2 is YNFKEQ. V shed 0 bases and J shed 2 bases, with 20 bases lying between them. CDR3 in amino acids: CASSQDLSFGGEAYEQYF. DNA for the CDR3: TGTGCCAGCAGCCAAGATTTGTCTTTCGGCGGTGAGGCCTACGAGCAGTACTTC.

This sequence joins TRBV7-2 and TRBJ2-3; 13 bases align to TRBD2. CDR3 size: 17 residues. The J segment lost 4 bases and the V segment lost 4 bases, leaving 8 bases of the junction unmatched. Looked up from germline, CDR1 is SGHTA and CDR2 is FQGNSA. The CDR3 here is CASSYGTSGIWSDTQYF. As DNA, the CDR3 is TGTGCCAGCAGCTACGGGACTAGCGGGATTTGGTCAGATACGCAGTATTTT.

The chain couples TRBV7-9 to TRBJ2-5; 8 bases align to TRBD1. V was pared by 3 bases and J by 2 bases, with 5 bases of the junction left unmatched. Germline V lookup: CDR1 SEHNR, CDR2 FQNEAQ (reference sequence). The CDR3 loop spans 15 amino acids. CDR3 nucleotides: TGTGCCAGCAGCTTTGAGGACAGGGCTCAAGAGACCCAGTACTTC. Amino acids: CASSFEDRAQETQYF.

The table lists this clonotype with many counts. The DNA of the CDR3 is TGTGCCAGCAGTCCAACCCCCGGGACTAGCGGGAAAGAGACCCAGTACTTC. It is translated as CASSPTPGTSGKETQYF. This chain joins TRBV28 and TRBJ2-5; 13 bases map to TRBD2. V lost 5 bases, J lost 3 bases, and 9 bases stayed unmatched. CDR1 MDHEN and CDR2 SYDVKM come from the germline V gene. The CDR3 loop spans 17 amino acids.

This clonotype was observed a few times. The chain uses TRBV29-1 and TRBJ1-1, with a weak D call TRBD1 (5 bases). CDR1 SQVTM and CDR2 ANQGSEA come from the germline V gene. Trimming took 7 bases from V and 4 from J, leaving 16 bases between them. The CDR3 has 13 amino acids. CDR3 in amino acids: CSGITPGRTEAFF. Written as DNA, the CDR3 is TGCAGCGGAATAACACCAGGGCGCACTGAAGCTTTCTTT. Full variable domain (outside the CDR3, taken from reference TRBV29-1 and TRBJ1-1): SAVISQKPSRDICQRGTSLTIQCQVDSQVTMMFWYRQQPGQSLTLIATANQGSEATYESGFVIDKFPISRPNLTFSTLTVSNMSPEDSSIYLCSGITPGRTEAFFGQGTRLTVV.

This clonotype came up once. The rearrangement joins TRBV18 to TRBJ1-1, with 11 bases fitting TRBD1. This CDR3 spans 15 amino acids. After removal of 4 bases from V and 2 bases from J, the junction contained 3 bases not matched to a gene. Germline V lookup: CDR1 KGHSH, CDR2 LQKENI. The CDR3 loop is CASSRDRGANTEAFF. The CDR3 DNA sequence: TGTGCCAGCTCACGGGACAGGGGGGCAAACACTGAAGCTTTCTTT. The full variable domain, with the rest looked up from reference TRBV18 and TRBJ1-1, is NAGVMQNPRHLVRRRGQEARLRCSPMKGHSHVYWYRQLPEEGLKFMVYLQKENIIDESGMPKERFSAEFPKEGPSILRIQQVVRGDSAAYFCASSRDRGANTEAFFGQGTRLTVV.

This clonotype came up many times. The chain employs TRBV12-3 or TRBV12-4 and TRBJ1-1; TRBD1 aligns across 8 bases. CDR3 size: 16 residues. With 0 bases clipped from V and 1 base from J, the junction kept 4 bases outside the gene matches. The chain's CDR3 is CASSLATGTGNTEAFF. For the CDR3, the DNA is TGTGCCAGCAGTTTAGCCACCGGGACAGGGAACACTGAAGCTTTCTTT.